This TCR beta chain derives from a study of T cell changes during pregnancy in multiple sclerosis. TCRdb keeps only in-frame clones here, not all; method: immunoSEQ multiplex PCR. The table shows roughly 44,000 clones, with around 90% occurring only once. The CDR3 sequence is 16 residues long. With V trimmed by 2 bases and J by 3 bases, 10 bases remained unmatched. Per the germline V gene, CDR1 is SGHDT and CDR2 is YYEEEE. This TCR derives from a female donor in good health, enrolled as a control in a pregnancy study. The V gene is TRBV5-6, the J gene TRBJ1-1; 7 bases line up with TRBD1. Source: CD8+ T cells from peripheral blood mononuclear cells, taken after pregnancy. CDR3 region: CASSFDRQGRDTEAFF. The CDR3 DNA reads TGTGCCAGCAGCTTCGACCGACAGGGAAGAGACACTGAAGCTTTCTTT.